The 22 T cell receptor beta chains given below trace back to one sample, sequenced in a study of shared clonotypes between healthy human individuals (dated by TCRdb to the early 2020s). Libraries were built with the immunoSEQ multiplex PCR assay. TCRdb took this table from immuneACCESS and kept in-frame rearrangements with V and J called. Such tables lack part of the clones; where checked against another copy, unresolved V genes explain under half of the gap, and the rest is unexplained. The sample table contains millions of clones; only one count was recorded for roughly 94% of them. The ten largest clones add up to 0.13% of the sample. Sequencing input: naive CD4+ T cells sorted from blood. Read against the paper, the sample's cell subset or site label means: CD45RA+ positively selected. These receptors all come from a man aged 18 to 35 in good health.

For this clone: One end of the junction varies from germline; a read error may be responsible. The chain recombines TRBV6-5 with TRBJ2-3; the D gene is possibly TRBD2 (6 bases). Germline V lookup: CDR1 MNHEY, CDR2 SVGAGI. There are 11 residues in the CDR3. CDR3 sequence reads: CAGRTLAGLYF. DNA for the CDR3: TGTGCCGGCAGGACACTAGCTGGGCTGTATTTT.

This rearrangement joins TRBV15 to TRBJ1-1, with D tentatively TRBD1 (6 bases). The CDR3 covers 16 residues. Trimming shortened V by 0 bases and J by 1 base, and 12 bases separated the two germline ends. Germline values: CDR1 LNHNV, CDR2 YYDKDF (reference sequence). The CDR3 bases are TGTGCCACCAGCAGAGATCGCGCAGGGGCGAACACTGAAGCTTTCTTT. It specifies CATSRDRAGANTEAFF.

V is TRBV28 and J is TRBJ1-5; 9 bases line up with TRBD1. Germline assignment: CDR1 MDHEN and CDR2 SYDVKM. The J segment lost 15 bases and the V segment lost 2 bases, leaving 5 bases of the junction unmatched. The length of the CDR3 is 12 residues. CDR3 in amino acids: CASSLRRTGAHF. DNA of the CDR3: TGTGCCAGCAGTTTAAGGCGGACAGGGGCGCATTTT.

This clone appeared once. The chain carries TRBV6-1 and TRBJ1-1; D ambiguous. This CDR3 contains 16 residues. Germline V gives CDR1 MNHNS, CDR2 SASEGT. Trimming left V 2 bases short and J 0 bases short, with 13 bases between. The CDR3 protein is CASSENHAGVNTEAFF. The CDR3 bases are TGTGCCAGCAGTGAAAATCACGCAGGTGTGAACACTGAAGCTTTCTTT.

CDR3 nucleotides: TGTGCCAGCAGTGGTAATCTGCTCTCCTACGAGCAGTACTTC. Amino acid sequence: CASSGNLLSYEQYF. This chain connects TRBV25-1 to TRBJ2-7; D remains unclear. This CDR3 comprises 14 residues. CDR1 MGHDK and CDR2 SYGVNS come from the germline V gene. The ends were cut back, 4 bases at V and 0 bases at J, with 10 bases in the middle.

The V and J genes are TRBV5-1 and TRBJ2-2; D gene uncertain. Deletions cut 1 base from V and 3 bases from J, with 10 bases between. The CDR3 contains 15 residues. CDR1 is SGHRS, CDR2 YFSETQ, per germline. The CDR3: CASSLRRSYTGELFF. As DNA, the CDR3 is TGCGCCAGCAGCTTGAGGCGGAGCTACACCGGGGAGCTGTTTTTT.

This rearrangement joins TRBV5-1 to TRBJ1-2, with TRBD1 identical over 9 bases. This CDR3 has 13 residues. Losses at the gene ends were 7 bases for V and 7 bases for J; bases not matched to a gene: 8. Germline V gene data show CDR1 as SGHRS and CDR2 as YFSETQ. CDR3: CASAVTGGSGYTF. Here the CDR3 DNA reads TGCGCCAGCGCGGTAACAGGGGGCTCTGGCTACACCTTC.

The genes are TRBV10-3 and TRBJ2-1, with 7 nucleotides matching TRBD1. V shed 5 bases and J 10 bases; nucleotides not matched to a gene: 11. This CDR3 region has 14 residues. CDR1 and CDR2 from the germline V gene are ENHRY and SYGVKD. Here the CDR3 reads CAISPTGNPPEQFF. In DNA, the CDR3 is TGTGCCATCAGTCCGACAGGGAATCCCCCGGAGCAGTTCTTC.

J is TRBJ2-7 and V is TRBV7-8, with TRBD2 matching 13 bases. The CDR3 has 15 amino acids. Germline CDR1 SGHVS, CDR2 FQNEAQ. Germline trimming cut 0 bases from V and 4 bases from J; bases unmatched to any gene: 0. The CDR3, as DNA: TGTGCCAGCAGCTTAGCGGGACTAGCGGGATACGAGCAGTACTTC. This encodes CASSLAGLAGYEQYF.

With regard to this clone: Within the sample, other DNA sequences also encode this same CDR3. The chain joins TRBV5-1 to TRBJ1-1, with unresolved D. Between the trimmed V and J ends, which lost 0 bases and 2 bases, there was a span of 5 bases. CDR1 is SGHRS, CDR2 YFSETQ, per germline. This CDR3 is 13 amino acids long. The CDR3 loop reads CASSLGRNTEAFF. Written as DNA, the CDR3 is TGCGCCAGCAGCTTGGGGCGAAACACTGAAGCTTTCTTT.

The rearrangement links TRBV7-9 to TRBJ1-5, with D unresolved. CDR3 length: 13 amino acids. With 1 base removed from V and 4 bases from J, the gap between germline ends came to 5 bases. Germline CDR1 and CDR2: SEHNR and FQNEAQ (reference sequence). The CDR3 sequence: CASSLEPNQPQHF. CDR3 DNA: TGTGCCAGCAGCTTAGAGCCGAATCAGCCCCAGCATTTT.

The chain links TRBV7-9 to TRBJ2-3, with 11 bases fitting TRBD1. The CDR3 is 15 residues long. Germline trimming cut 3 bases from V and 4 bases from J; bases unmatched to any gene: 3. Germline CDR1 SEHNR, CDR2 FQNEAQ (reference sequence). This CDR3 reads CASSFGQGAADTQYF. CDR3 in DNA: TGTGCCAGCAGCTTTGGACAGGGGGCGGCAGATACGCAGTATTTT.

This chain connects TRBV2 to TRBJ1-1; the D gene is possibly TRBD1 (6 bases). The CDR3 has 15 amino acids. The V and J ends lost 6 bases and 0 bases respectively, with 14 bases between them. Germline V gene lookup returns CDR1 SNHLY and CDR2 FYNNEI. The CDR3 nucleotides are TGTGCCAGCAGAGAAACGGGACATATGAACACTGAAGCTTTCTTT. Translated: CASRETGHMNTEAFF.

The chain carries TRBV4-3 and TRBJ1-3; D is perhaps TRBD1 (6 bases). Germline CDR1 is LGHNA and CDR2 is YSLEER. This CDR3 is built from 15 residues. Trimming pared 5 bases from V and 0 bases from J, leaving 11 bases between. This chain's CDR3 is CASSSGQLSGNTIYF. In DNA form, the CDR3 reads TGCGCCAGCAGCTCCGGACAGCTCTCTGGAAACACCATATATTTT.

With respect to this clone: The sample holds other DNA sequences that translate to the same CDR3. The chain is built from TRBV7-2 and TRBJ2-7; weak D call: TRBD2 (5 bases). CDR1 SGHTA and CDR2 FQGNSA come from the germline V gene. V was pared by 1 base and J by 2 bases, with 9 bases between. This CDR3 contains 14 residues. The CDR3, as DNA: TGTGCCAGCAGCTTAGGAAGCGGTACCTACGAGCAGTACTTC. It is translated as CASSLGSGTYEQYF.

The V and J genes are TRBV5-4 and TRBJ1-2; a possible D gene is TRBD1 (5 bases). The germline V gene has CDR1 SGHNT and CDR2 YYREEE (reference sequence). The V end was cut by 0 bases, the J end by 8 bases, with 20 bases between. The CDR3 is 16 amino acids. CDR3 sequence: CASSLAWGISTGGYTF. CDR3 coding DNA: TGTGCCAGCAGCTTGGCTTGGGGGATCTCCACGGGAGGCTACACCTTC. Full variable domain (missing parts from reference TRBV5-4 and TRBJ1-2): ETGVTQSPTHLIKTRGQQVTLRCSSQSGHNTVSWYQQALGQGPQFIFQYYREEENGRGNFPPRFSGLQFPNYSSELNVNALELDDSALYLCASSLAWGISTGGYTFGSGTRLTVV.

The chain combines TRBV9 with TRBJ2-5; 8 bases fit TRBD2. Trimming removed 4 bases from V and 2 bases from J; junction bases left unmatched: 7. The germline gives CDR1 SGDLS, CDR2 YYNGEE. This CDR3 contains 15 residues. The CDR3 DNA reads as TGTGCCAGCAGCTCAACTAGCGGATCACAAGAGACCCAGTACTTC. This translates into CASSSTSGSQETQYF.

The chain uses TRBV10-3 and TRBJ1-2; 9 nucleotides line up with TRBD1. The CDR3 extends over 16 amino acids. After removal of 0 bases from V and 7 bases from J, the junction contained 9 bases not matched to a gene. Germline loops: CDR1 ENHRY, CDR2 SYGVKD. In nucleotides, the CDR3 is TGTGCCATCAGTGAGTCACCGGGACAGGGATTTCGTGGCTACACCTTC. It yields the protein CAISESPGQGFRGYTF.

About this clone itself: This sample includes further DNA sequences coding for the same CDR3. The chain uses TRBV15 and TRBJ2-5; no clear D. The CDR3 spans 13 residues. Per the germline V gene, CDR1 is LNHNV and CDR2 is YYDKDF (reference sequence). Trimming left V 0 bases short and J 5 bases short, with 7 bases between. CDR3 region: CATSRDLGETQYF. The CDR3 DNA is TGTGCCACCAGCAGAGATCTAGGGGAGACCCAGTACTTC.

The J gene is TRBJ2-3, the V gene TRBV10-1; D gene uncertain. The CDR3 totals 17 residues. Between the trimmed V and J ends, which lost 3 bases and 3 bases, there was a span of 19 bases. Germline CDR1 and CDR2: WNHNN and SYGVQD (reference sequence). Written as DNA, the CDR3 is TGCGCCAGCAGTGACCTGGGTGGAACTCTTCGGACAGATACGCAGTATTTT. This codes for CASSDLGGTLRTDTQYF.

V and J are TRBV6-4 and TRBJ1-2; 11 nucleotides align to TRBD1. The CDR3 spans 16 residues. In germline, CDR1 is MRHNA, CDR2 SNTAGT. The J segment lost 8 bases and the V segment lost 0 bases, leaving 8 bases of the junction unmatched. The CDR3 sequence: CASSDSSGTGGGGYTF. The CDR3 DNA reads TGTGCCAGCAGTGACTCGTCCGGGACAGGGGGAGGAGGCTACACCTTC.

The chain has TRBV7-2 and TRBJ2-3; D is perhaps TRBD2 (9 bases). The V end lost 1 base, the J end lost 5 bases, and 22 bases lay between the germline ends. CDR1 SGHTA and CDR2 FQGNSA come from the germline V gene. The CDR3 contains 18 residues. This CDR3 is CASSLGTGSSGRRDTQYF. Here the CDR3 DNA reads TGTGCCAGCAGCTTAGGGACAGGGAGTAGCGGGAGAAGAGATACGCAGTATTTT. Full variable domain (remainder filled in from reference TRBV7-2 and TRBJ2-3): GAGVSQSPSNKVTEKGKDVELRCDPISGHTALYWYRQSLGQGLEFLIYFQGNSAPDKSGLPSDRFSAERTGGSVSTLTIQRTQQEDSAVYLCASSLGTGSSGRRDTQYFGPGTRLTVL.